What follows are 21 T cell receptor beta chains derived from one specimen sequenced in a study of blood T cells in healthy people across ages. With a J-beta primer mix and a sample-barcoded 5' primer, a second PCR ran about 7 to 12 cycles. TCRdb redid the calling of the 5' RACE reads with MiXCR, one entry per CDR3 protein. The sample includes 600,000 to 650,000 distinct CDR3 sequences, under 70% of them seen just once. Sequencing used blood. These receptors were taken from a man aged 55 to 70 in good health.

This sequence joins TRBV10-2 and TRBJ1-1; 11 bases map to TRBD1. J was trimmed by 5 bases and V by 6 bases; bases with no gene match: 8. This CDR3 comprises 15 residues. The germline CDR1 and CDR2 sequences are WSHSY and SAAADI. The CDR3: CASRGQGGVGTEAFF. DNA for the CDR3: TGCGCCAGCAGGGGACAGGGGGGCGTGGGGACTGAAGCTTTCTTT.

The chain is built from TRBV5-1 and TRBJ1-2, with D perhaps TRBD1 (5 bases). V lost 0 bases and J lost 8, with 8 bases in between. Germline values: CDR1 SGHRS, CDR2 YFSETQ. The CDR3 spans 12 residues. CDR3 DNA: TGCGCCAGCAGCTTGGAGCAGGGCGGCTACACCTTC. It yields the protein CASSLEQGGYTF.

The J gene is TRBJ2-1, the V gene TRBV7-9; no reliable D call. Trimming took 2 bases from V and 1 from J, leaving 15 bases between them. Per germline, CDR1 SEHNR and CDR2 FQNEAQ (reference sequence). The length of the CDR3 is 17 residues. The DNA for the CDR3 is TGTGCCAGCAGCTTATTACCCTTTATAGGGTCCTACAATGAGCAGTTCTTC. Translating gives CASSLLPFIGSYNEQFF.

Comment on this clonotype: This could be a read error, since a much larger clone is one nucleotide away. The chain combines TRBV11-1 with TRBJ1-6; D gene ambiguous. Germline V gives CDR1 SGHAT, CDR2 FQDESV (reference sequence). The CDR3 loop spans 14 amino acids. Trimming took 5 bases from V and 5 from J, leaving 10 bases between them. CDR3 loop: CASSVTGNNSPLHF. The CDR3 coding sequence is TGTGCCAGCAGCGTAACCGGGAATAATTCACCCCTCCACTTT.

This clonotype appeared a single time. This chain links TRBV6-5 with TRBJ2-3; 11 bases agree with TRBD2. Per the germline V gene, CDR1 is MNHEY and CDR2 is SVGAGI. There are 17 residues in the CDR3. The trim removed 4 bases at V and 3 bases at J, leaving 9 bases unmatched. The chain's CDR3 is CASSSRGSGGATDTQYF. Written as DNA, the CDR3 is TGTGCCAGCAGTTCCCGAGGTAGCGGGGGGGCAACAGATACGCAGTATTTT.

This clonotype has a handful of counts. This chain uses TRBV20-1 with TRBJ2-5; 8 bases line up with TRBD2. CDR1 is DFQATT and CDR2 is SNEGSKA in the germline V gene (reference sequence). The CDR3 length is 13 residues. The junction had 5 bases not matched to a gene; V was cut back by 5 bases and J by 3 bases. The CDR3 DNA reads as TGCAGTGCTTACCCGGGACTAGAAGAGACCCAGTACTTC. This codes for CSAYPGLEETQYF.

The sample holds one count of this clonotype. V and J are TRBV6-2 or TRBV6-3 and TRBJ2-7, with D maybe TRBD1 (6 bases). The J call could be wrong; TRBJ2-5 is a better fit for the DNA end. The CDR3 loop spans 16 amino acids. Germline CDR1 is MNHEY and CDR2 is SVGEGT. The CDR3 sequence is CASSYWTVLSIGTQYF. The CDR3 DNA reads TGTGCCAGCAGTTACTGGACAGTTCTCTCCATCGGGACCCAGTACTTC.

There are a few counts of this clonotype. Relative to the germline gene, one junction end is altered; a read error may explain this. V usage is TRBV4-2 and J usage is TRBJ1-5; D call uncertain. In germline, CDR1 is LGHNA, CDR2 YNFKEQ. This CDR3 has 13 amino acids. CDR3 amino acids: CANSQEDPGPQHF. Written as DNA, the CDR3 is TGTGCCAACAGCCAAGAAGACCCTGGGCCCCAGCATTTT.

This clonotype came up a few times. The chain has TRBV6-5 and TRBJ2-6; D is unresolved. Germline loops: CDR1 MNHEY, CDR2 SVGAGI. This CDR3 has 11 amino acids. V was clipped by 9 bases and J by 2 bases, with 2 bases between them. As DNA, the CDR3 is TGTGCCAGTGCTGGGGCCAACGTCCTGACTTTC. Translating gives CASAGANVLTF.

This clonotype has more than one count but fewer than ten. This chain uses TRBV3-1 with TRBJ1-1; unclear D gene. The length of the CDR3 is 13 residues. The V gene lost 3 bases and the J gene lost 4 bases, with 9 bases spanning the gap. The germline CDR1 and CDR2 sequences are LGHDT and YNNKEL (reference sequence). The CDR3 DNA reads as TGTGCCAGCAGCCATCGCAGCGGCACTGAAGCTTTCTTT. It specifies CASSHRSGTEAFF.

This clonotype was seen just once. The chain joins TRBV21-1 to TRBJ2-3; the table's TRBD2 call for D was not verified on the DNA. TRBV21-1 is shown as a pseudogene. There are 15 residues in the CDR3. The CDR3 DNA reads as TGTGCCAGCAGCAAAACACCCGGAGGGAGCGATACGCAGTATTTT. This codes for CASSKTPGGSDTQYF.

This clonotype was counted only a few times. CDR3 nucleotide sequence: TGCAGCTCCCGGGACGGTAACACAGATACGCAGTATTTT. It encodes CSSRDGNTDTQYF. This rearrangement joins TRBV29-1 to TRBJ2-3; D may be TRBD1 or TRBD2 (5 bases each). The CDR3 is 13 amino acids. V was shortened by 8 bases and J by 2 bases, with 14 bases between the two germline ends. Germline lookup yields CDR1 SQVTM and CDR2 ANQGSEA.

As for this clonotype: Given a much more abundant clone one base away, this may be a read error. The CDR3 bases are TGCGCCAGCAGCCAAGATCTCCATAGCGGGGGGGCAGTTGATGAGCAGTTCTTC. It codes for CASSQDLHSGGAVDEQFF. The V gene is TRBV4-1, the J gene TRBJ2-1, with 11 positions matching TRBD2. The CDR3 contains 18 residues. The V segment lost 0 bases and the J segment 8 bases; nucleotides outside the gene matches: 12. Germline CDR1 and CDR2: MGHRA and YSYEKL.

This clonotype was observed a handful of times. The chain links TRBV21-1 to TRBJ2-6; TRBD1 is the table's D call and was not checked against the DNA. TRBV21-1 represents a pseudogene. The CDR3 covers 17 residues. DNA for the CDR3: TGTGCCAGCAGCAAGTGGACAGGGGACTCTGGGGCCAACGTCCTGACTTTC. Translated, it gives CASSKWTGDSGANVLTF.

V is TRBV7-2 and J is TRBJ1-2; D call uncertain. In germline, CDR1 is SGHTA, CDR2 FQGNSA. Trimming took 1 base from V and 5 from J, leaving 11 bases between them. The CDR3 length is 14 residues. For the CDR3, the DNA is TGTGCCAGCAGCTTAGAGGGCAGCTATTATGGCTACACCTTC. Amino acids: CASSLEGSYYGYTF.

The rearrangement links TRBV2 to TRBJ1-2; 11 bases agree with TRBD1. The V gene end was trimmed by 6 bases and the J gene end by 8 bases; junction bases not matched to a gene: 8. The V gene's germline CDR1 is SNHLY and CDR2 FYNNEI. CDR3 length: 14 residues. The CDR3 nucleotides are TGTGCCAGCAGGGCCGGACAGGGGGCTGGGGGCTACACCTTC. Translation gives CASRAGQGAGGYTF. The complete variable domain, with remaining parts taken from reference TRBV2 and TRBJ1-2, reads EPEVTQTPSHQVTQMGQEVILRCVPISNHLYFYWYRQILGQKVEFLVSFYNNEISEKSEIFDDQFSVERPDGSNFTLKIRSTKLEDSAMYFCASRAGQGAGGYTFGSGTRLTVV.

The chain has TRBV4-1 and TRBJ2-1, with D perhaps TRBD1 (6 bases). CDR1 and CDR2 (germline): MGHRA, YSYEKL. Trimming shortened V by 4 bases and J by 1 base, and 11 bases separated the two germline ends. The CDR3 spans 15 residues. This chain's CDR3 is CASSLDRTSYNEQFF. CDR3 DNA: TGCGCCAGCAGCCTCGACAGGACATCCTACAATGAGCAGTTCTTC.

V gene TRBV4-1 combines with J gene TRBJ2-4, with TRBD2 identical over 14 bases. The CDR3 has 17 residues. Unmatched junction bases numbered 7, after V lost 4 bases and J lost 5 bases. The germline CDR1 and CDR2 sequences are MGHRA and YSYEKL. The CDR3 DNA reads as TGCGCCAGCAGCCCCGAGACTAGCGGGGGGGCCCAAAACATTCAGTACTTC. It codes for CASSPETSGGAQNIQYF.

The J gene is TRBJ2-1, the V gene TRBV20-1; 7 nucleotides agree with TRBD2. V lost 6 bases, J lost 2 bases, and 10 bases stayed unmatched. In germline, CDR1 is DFQATT, CDR2 SNEGSKA (reference sequence). This CDR3 is 15 amino acids long. CDR3 region: CSARRPGGTYNEQFF. DNA of the CDR3: TGCAGTGCCCGGAGGCCGGGGGGAACCTACAATGAGCAGTTCTTC.

The CDR3 protein is CASSLASTEDTQYF. The CDR3 DNA is TGTGCCAGCAGCTTAGCTAGTACGGAAGATACGCAGTATTTT. The chain has TRBV11-2 and TRBJ2-3; D is ambiguous. CDR3 length: 14 amino acids. Germline CDR1 SGHAT, CDR2 FQNNGV. V lost 1 base, J lost 5 bases, and 10 bases lay in between.

The CDR3 loop reads CASSEAGLAGGSQETQYF. As DNA, the CDR3 is TGTGCCAGCAGTGAAGCGGGACTAGCGGGGGGGTCACAAGAGACCCAGTACTTC. The chain is built from TRBV2 and TRBJ2-5, with TRBD2 matching over 16 bases. The CDR3 sequence is 18 residues long. With 0 bases clipped from V and 2 bases from J, the junction kept 3 bases outside the gene matches. Per the germline V gene, CDR1 is SNHLY and CDR2 is FYNNEI.